The 11 T cell receptor beta chains in this list originate from one sample, sequenced in a study of blood T cell repertoires in COVID-19 (TCRdb year 2020). Libraries were made using the immunoSEQ multiplex PCR assay. TCRdb provides this immuneACCESS table in a form limited to in-frame rearrangements. Some clones are lacking; in checked studies, under half of them reflect an unresolved V gene, and why the rest are absent is not known. The table for this sample lists around 75,000 clones; more than 75% of them were counted only once. Clones ranked in the top ten supply about 21% of the sample. Material for sequencing was peripheral blood. The receptors were sampled from a human donor in a cohort sampled during active COVID-19.

This clone has just a few counts. This chain connects TRBV10-3 to TRBJ1-6, with TRBD1 matching over 11 bases. CDR3 size: 17 residues. Trimming cost V 2 bases and J 7 bases; bases outside gene matches: 7. Germline values: CDR1 ENHRY, CDR2 SYGVKD. The CDR3 DNA sequence: TGTGCCATCAGTGAGACGGGGACAGGGGGTACCAATTCACCCCTCCACTTT. Translation gives CAISETGTGGTNSPLHF.

In DNA form, the CDR3 reads TGTGCCAGCAGCCCCCGGGGGAGAGGCACAGATACGCAGTATTTT. Residues: CASSPRGRGTDTQYF. This chain uses TRBV6-5 with TRBJ2-3, with D perhaps TRBD2 (6 bases). This CDR3 comprises 15 residues. V gave up 6 bases and J gave up 1 base, with 14 bases separating them. Germline CDR1 reads MNHEY; CDR2 reads SVGAGI.

The rearrangement links TRBV7-2 to TRBJ2-7, with D hard to call. The germline V and J ends were trimmed by 0 bases and 3 bases, with 9 bases remaining between them. Per germline, CDR1 SGHTA and CDR2 FQGNSA. The CDR3 is 14 residues long. CDR3 loop: CASSLASHFYEQYF. CDR3 DNA sequence: TGTGCCAGCAGCTTAGCGTCCCACTTCTACGAGCAGTACTTC.

The chain links TRBV18 to TRBJ2-3, with TRBD1 identical over 7 bases. This CDR3 is built from 14 residues. CDR1 KGHSH and CDR2 LQKENI come from the germline V gene. Unmatched junction bases numbered 8, after V lost 6 bases and J lost 5 bases. In DNA, the CDR3 is TGTGCCAGCTCGCCGACAGGGTCGAGAGATACGCAGTATTTT. It encodes CASSPTGSRDTQYF.

The chain joins TRBV4-1 to TRBJ2-3, with 8 bases lining up with TRBD2. V shed 1 base and J 5 bases; nucleotides not matched to a gene: 8. The CDR3 spans 16 residues. Germline V gene data show CDR1 as MGHRA and CDR2 as YSYEKL. The CDR3 reads CASSQVPGGPRDTQYF. The DNA for the CDR3 is TGCGCCAGCAGCCAAGTCCCGGGGGGGCCGAGAGATACGCAGTATTTT.

The rearrangement links TRBV20-1 to TRBJ2-2, with 7 bases lining up with TRBD1. V shed 3 bases and J 2 bases; nucleotides not matched to a gene: 9. CDR3 size: 16 residues. Germline values: CDR1 DFQATT, CDR2 SNEGSKA (reference sequence). The CDR3 loop is CSASDSNRGNTGELFF. CDR3 sequence (DNA): TGCAGTGCTAGTGATAGTAACAGGGGTAACACCGGGGAGCTGTTTTTT.

The chain links TRBV11-1 to TRBJ2-7; the D gene is possibly TRBD2 (7 bases). Germline-derived CDR1 and CDR2 are SGHAT and FQDESV (reference sequence). The CDR3 runs to 14 residues. V was cut by 1 base and J by 5 bases, with 12 bases left in between. The CDR3 DNA sequence: TGTGCCAGCAGCTTAGAGGGGGGGATAAACGAGCAGTACTTC. Its translation: CASSLEGGINEQYF. Complete variable domain (other parts from reference TRBV11-1 and TRBJ2-7): EAEVAQSPRYKITEKSQAVAFWCDPISGHATLYWYRQILGQGPELLVQFQDESVVDDSQLPKDRFSAERLKGVDSTLKIQPAELGDSAMYLCASSLEGGINEQYFGPGTRLTVT.

J is TRBJ2-1 and V is TRBV11-2, with TRBD1 matching over 7 bases. This CDR3 is 15 amino acids long. Germline V gene sequence: CDR1 SGHAT, CDR2 FQNNGV. The trim removed 1 base at V and 8 bases at J, leaving 8 bases unmatched. The CDR3 DNA reads as TGTGCCAGCAGCTTAGGGTCTCTAGGGGGCCATGAGCAGTTCTTC. Its protein product is CASSLGSLGGHEQFF.

V gene TRBV2 combines with J gene TRBJ2-7; 8 bases line up with TRBD1. The germline gives CDR1 SNHLY, CDR2 FYNNEI. V lost 1 base, J lost 6 bases, and 11 bases stayed unmatched. This CDR3 comprises 16 residues. The CDR3 spells CASSEEEETGVLEQYF. Written as DNA, the CDR3 is TGTGCCAGCAGTGAAGAGGAGGAGACAGGGGTTCTCGAGCAGTACTTC.

In this sample, this clone turned up once. The junction departs from germline at one end; a sequencing error may be responsible. The chain couples TRBV29-1 to TRBJ1-3; possible D gene TRBD1, 5 bases. Germline V lookup: CDR1 SQVTM, CDR2 ANQGSEA. CDR3 length: 13 residues. The CDR3 reads CGVVGDSGNTIYF. The CDR3 DNA follows: TGCGGCGTTGTAGGGGACTCTGGAAACACCATATATTTT.

The rearrangement joins TRBV5-1 to TRBJ2-3; 11 bases agree with TRBD2. V dropped 6 bases and J dropped 1; count of bases not matched to a gene: 10. CDR3 length: 17 amino acids. Germline CDR1 is SGHRS and CDR2 is YFSETQ. CDR3 loop: CASKRIAGGRGTDTQYF. The CDR3 bases are TGCGCCAGCAAAAGGATAGCGGGAGGGCGAGGCACAGATACGCAGTATTTT.